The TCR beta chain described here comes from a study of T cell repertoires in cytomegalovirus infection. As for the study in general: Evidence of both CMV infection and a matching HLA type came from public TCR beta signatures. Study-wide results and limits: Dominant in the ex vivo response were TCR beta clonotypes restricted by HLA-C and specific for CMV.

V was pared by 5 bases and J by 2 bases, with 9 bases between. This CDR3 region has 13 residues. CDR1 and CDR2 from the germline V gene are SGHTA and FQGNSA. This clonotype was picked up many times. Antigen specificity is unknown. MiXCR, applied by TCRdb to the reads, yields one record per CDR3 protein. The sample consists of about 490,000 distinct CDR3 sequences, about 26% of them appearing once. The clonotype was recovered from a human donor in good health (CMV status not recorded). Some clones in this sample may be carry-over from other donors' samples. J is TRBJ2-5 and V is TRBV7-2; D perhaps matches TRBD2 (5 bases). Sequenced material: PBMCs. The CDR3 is CASSPTGQETQYF. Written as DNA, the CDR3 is TGTGCCAGCAGCCCCACGGGGCAAGAGACCCAGTACTTC.